Listed here is a single TCR beta chain. What it binds is not known. The germline CDR1 and CDR2 sequences are SGHTA and FQGTGA. Trimming removed 0 bases at V and 11 bases at J, with 19 bases between. The CDR3 totals 15 residues. These data originate in a study of CD8+CD57+ T cells in acquired aplastic anemia. The wider study: Across the sorted CD4+ and CD8+ cells, DNA amounts averaged roughly 3 ug. Whole-study results and caveats: Simpson's diversity of CD8+ cells was not significantly different in patients compared with controls.

In patients chosen for sequencing, flow cytometry had shown CD8+CD57+ cell expansion. Blood sampling was performed on the patients, and none of them had received therapy by then. Genomic DNA provided the template from which TCR beta VDJ and CDR3 profiles were obtained. TCRdb reprocessed the reads with MiXCR, giving one entry per CDR3 protein. The table records 270,000 or so distinct CDR3 sequences, approximately 80% of them present only once. V usage is TRBV7-3 and J usage is TRBJ1-1; weak D call: TRBD1 (5 bases). The sequence came from a human donor with aplastic anemia. The sample comprised sorted CD4+, CD8+, or CD8+CD57+ T cells (not recorded which) from PBMCs. The CDR3 sequence is CASSLTMRGNYNAFF. The CDR3 bases are TGTGCCAGCAGCTTAACGATGCGGGGGAACTACAATGCTTTCTTT.